The 11 T cell receptor beta chains presented below share a single source sample, sequenced in a study of T-cell memory formation after mild COVID-19. From the 5' RACE reads, TCRdb called clonotypes with MiXCR, one entry per CDR3 protein. The sample carries some 210,000 distinct CDR3 sequences, about 17% recorded once. The sequenced material came from PBMCs or a T cell subset sorted from them (not recorded which). Receptor source: an adult woman who had mild COVID-19 (a few samples of this study predate the infection). Cell type and time point are not known.

Only a few counts were recorded for this clonotype. This chain uses TRBV29-1 with TRBJ2-5; D is perhaps TRBD2 (5 bases). Germline values: CDR1 SQVTM, CDR2 ANQGSEA. The CDR3 has 14 residues. V was clipped by 5 bases and J by 5 bases, with 18 bases between them. The CDR3 loop reads CSVSSLGVLETQYF. DNA for the CDR3: TGCAGCGTTTCATCCCTCGGGGTTCTGGAGACCCAGTACTTC.

This clonotype was picked up many times. The rearrangement links TRBV24-1 to TRBJ2-1; D assignment may be TRBD1 or TRBD2 (5 bases each). This CDR3 region has 14 residues. With 4 bases removed from V and 6 bases from J, the gap between germline ends came to 12 bases. Germline V CDR1 and CDR2: KGHDR, SFDVKD. The CDR3 is CATSEGTGPNEQFF. The CDR3 DNA follows: TGTGCCACCAGTGAAGGGACGGGACCCAATGAGCAGTTCTTC.

The V call is TRBV20-1, the J call TRBJ1-1; no clear D gene. Germline CDR1 DFQATT, CDR2 SNEGSKA (reference sequence). Trimming left V 0 bases short and J 3 bases short, with 11 bases between. CDR3 length: 14 residues. The CDR3 spells CSARDRVVYTEAFF. CDR3 DNA sequence: TGCAGTGCTAGAGATCGAGTAGTGTACACTGAAGCTTTCTTT.

This clonotype occurred a few times. A read error may account for a junction end that differs from germline. The chain joins TRBV7-2 to TRBJ2-7; D may match TRBD1 or TRBD2 (5 bases each). Germline loops: CDR1 SGHTA, CDR2 FQGNSA. This CDR3 is built from 12 residues. The CDR3 here is CASSLGLPGTVF. The DNA for the CDR3 is TGTGCCAGCAGCTTAGGGTTACCGGGGACGGTCTTC.

The J gene is TRBJ2-5, the V gene TRBV7-6; no reliable D call. The CDR3 covers 14 residues. Between the trimmed V and J ends, which lost 7 bases and 4 bases, there was a span of 16 bases. Germline V lookup: CDR1 SGHVS, CDR2 FNYEAQ. CDR3 nucleotides: TGTGCCAGCAATCCCTCCGGCAGAAGAGAGACCCAGTACTTC. Amino acid sequence: CASNPSGRRETQYF.

This chain links TRBV5-5 with TRBJ1-4; D is undetermined. V was trimmed by 4 bases and J by 0 bases, leaving 7 bases between them. This CDR3 is built from 14 residues. The V gene's germline CDR1 is SGHKS and CDR2 YYEKEE (reference sequence). The CDR3 spells CASSPSSTNEKLFF. CDR3 DNA sequence: TGTGCCAGCAGCCCCAGTTCAACTAATGAAAAACTGTTTTTT. Drawing the rest from reference TRBV5-5 and TRBJ1-4, the complete variable domain is DAGVTQSPTHLIKTRGQQVTLRCSPISGHKSVSWYQQVLGQGPQFIFQYYEKEERGRGNFPDRFSARQFPNYSSELNVNALLLGDSALYLCASSPSSTNEKLFFGSGTQLSVL.

The chain carries TRBV6-5 and TRBJ1-2, with D uncertain. This CDR3 comprises 14 residues. Germline CDR1 MNHEY, CDR2 SVGAGI. Trimming removed 5 bases from V and 4 bases from J, with 14 bases in between. CDR3 residues: CASSRDERGYGYTF. The CDR3 nucleotides read TGTGCCAGCAGTCGAGACGAGCGGGGCTATGGCTACACCTTC.

This clonotype appeared a few times. The V call is TRBV5-1, the J call TRBJ1-2; TRBD1 aligns across 9 bases. After removal of 0 bases from V and 8 bases from J, the junction contained 8 bases not matched to a gene. The CDR3 is 15 residues long. The germline V gene has CDR1 SGHRS and CDR2 YFSETQ. The chain's CDR3 is CASSLEGQGLRGYTF. CDR3 nucleotides: TGCGCCAGCAGCTTGGAGGGACAGGGATTGAGGGGCTACACCTTC.

This chain joins TRBV19 and TRBJ2-1; 8 nucleotides match TRBD2. CDR3 length equals 16 residues. The germline V gene has CDR1 LNHDA and CDR2 SQIVND (reference sequence). V lost 4 bases and J lost 6; bases outside the gene matches: 11. CDR3 amino acids: CASSNAGLVGANEQFF. For the CDR3, the DNA is TGTGCCAGTAGTAACGCGGGACTAGTCGGGGCCAATGAGCAGTTCTTC.

In its sample, this clonotype was seen many times. This sequence joins TRBV6-6 and TRBJ2-7, with TRBD1 matching over 8 bases. V shed 5 bases, J shed 4 bases, and the junction held 10 bases outside the gene matches. Germline V CDR1 and CDR2: MNHNY, SVGAGI (reference sequence). This CDR3 comprises 15 residues. The CDR3 region has the DNA TGTGCCAGCAGTCGAGGGGGACAGGAACTTTACGAGCAGTACTTC. Translated: CASSRGGQELYEQYF.

This clonotype showed up just a few times. The V call is TRBV7-8, the J call TRBJ2-1; 14 nucleotides agree with TRBD2. The V gene's germline CDR1 is SGHVS and CDR2 FQNEAQ. This CDR3 is built from 18 residues. V was clipped by 2 bases and J by 4 bases; unmatched bases: 7. CDR3 sequence reads: CASSLLTSGGASYNEQFF. The CDR3 DNA reads as TGTGCCAGCAGCTTACTGACTAGCGGGGGGGCCAGTTACAATGAGCAGTTCTTC.